One and the same sample provided the 22 T cell receptor beta chains below, sequenced in a study of blood T cell repertoires in COVID-19. The assay was immunoSEQ multiplex PCR, and TCRdb's table has in-frame clones only and misses some. The sample has 140,000 to 150,000 clones, about 85% seen once. The sequencing sample was made of peripheral blood. These TCRs come from a human donor in a cohort sampled during active COVID-19.

This chain uses TRBV19 with TRBJ1-4; 7 bases agree with TRBD1. Germline V gene sequence: CDR1 LNHDA, CDR2 SQIVND (reference sequence). V was pared by 3 bases and J by 4 bases, with 5 bases of the junction left unmatched. The CDR3 has 15 amino acids. CDR3 residues: CASSIGGTDNEKLFF. In DNA form, the CDR3 reads TGTGCCAGTAGTATCGGCGGGACAGATAATGAAAAACTGTTTTTT.

The gene calls are TRBV28 and TRBJ2-7; the match to TRBD1 covers 7 bases. Germline-derived CDR1 and CDR2 are MDHEN and SYDVKM. V lost 6 bases to trimming and J lost 3 bases; unmatched junction nucleotides: 11. This CDR3 region has 15 residues. Written as DNA, the CDR3 is TGTGCCAGCAGAAGTGGTCGGGACAGATACTACGAGCAGTACTTC. This translates into CASRSGRDRYYEQYF. The full variable domain, in which reference TRBV28 and TRBJ2-7 provide the parts outside the CDR3, is DVKVTQSSRYLVKRTGEKVFLECVQDMDHENMFWYRQDPGLGLRLIYFSYDVKMKEKGDIPEGYSVSREKKERFSLILESASTNQTSMYLCASRSGRDRYYEQYFGPGTRLTVT.

J is TRBJ1-1 and V is TRBV18; D uncertain. There are 14 residues in the CDR3. Looked up from germline, CDR1 is KGHSH and CDR2 is LQKENI. Trimming pared 0 bases from V and 7 bases from J, leaving 12 bases between. CDR3 DNA: TGTGCCAGCTCACCACCCTCGCGGGTGGGTGAAGCTTTCTTT. This encodes CASSPPSRVGEAFF.

This rearrangement joins TRBV11-2 to TRBJ1-2; tentative D call: TRBD1 (6 bases). V dropped 0 bases and J dropped 5 bases, with 13 bases sitting between them. Germline CDR1 and CDR2: SGHAT and FQNNGV. This CDR3 spans 15 amino acids. CDR3 in amino acids: CASSLEGGERYGYTF. In DNA form, the CDR3 reads TGTGCCAGCAGCTTAGAAGGGGGGGAGAGGTATGGCTACACCTTC.

This sequence joins TRBV27 and TRBJ2-7, with D perhaps TRBD1 (5 bases). V was pared by 5 bases and J by 4 bases, with 12 bases between. Germline V gene lookup returns CDR1 MNHEY and CDR2 SMNVEV (reference sequence). The CDR3 length is 13 residues. CDR3: CASSLGVLYEQYF. In DNA form, the CDR3 reads TGTGCCAGCAGTCTAGGGGTTCTGTACGAGCAGTACTTC.

The V and J genes are TRBV28 and TRBJ2-7, with D uncertain. Germline V gives CDR1 MDHEN, CDR2 SYDVKM. V shed 2 bases and J shed 5 bases, with 4 bases lying between them. The CDR3 spans 11 residues. This CDR3 is CASSLIDEQYF. DNA for the CDR3: TGTGCCAGCAGTTTAATCGACGAGCAGTACTTC. The full variable domain, rest sourced from reference TRBV28 and TRBJ2-7, is DVKVTQSSRYLVKRTGEKVFLECVQDMDHENMFWYRQDPGLGLRLIYFSYDVKMKEKGDIPEGYSVSREKKERFSLILESASTNQTSMYLCASSLIDEQYFGPGTRLTVT.

The chain recombines TRBV4-2 with TRBJ2-7, with D possibly matching TRBD1 (6 bases). CDR1 and CDR2 (germline): LGHNA, YNFKEQ. The CDR3 contains 16 residues. The V end was cut by 0 bases, the J end by 3 bases, with 15 bases between. The CDR3 protein is CASSQDPGALDYEQYF. For the CDR3, the DNA is TGTGCCAGCAGCCAAGACCCAGGGGCCCTTGACTACGAGCAGTACTTC.

This clone is a singleton in its sample. The rearrangement links TRBV5-1 to TRBJ2-7; 8 bases are a match to TRBD1. With 0 bases clipped from V and 5 bases from J, the junction kept 7 bases outside the gene matches. Germline lookup yields CDR1 SGHRS and CDR2 YFSETQ. This CDR3 spans 15 amino acids. The CDR3 loop reads CASSLAAGGANEQYF. CDR3 DNA: TGCGCCAGCAGCTTGGCGGCAGGGGGCGCCAACGAGCAGTACTTC.

The chain couples TRBV28 to TRBJ2-3, with 15 bases lining up with TRBD2. CDR3 length: 19 amino acids. The V and J ends lost 6 bases and 2 bases, in that order; junction bases with no gene match: 12. CDR1 is MDHEN, CDR2 SYDVKM, per germline. Written as DNA, the CDR3 is TGTGCCAGCAGCCGAAGGTGGACTAGCGGGGGGGCCCTCACAGATACGCAGTATTTT. It encodes CASSRRWTSGGALTDTQYF.

The rearrangement links TRBV5-1 to TRBJ1-4; D may be TRBD1 (5 bases). The CDR3 spans 14 residues. With 4 bases removed from V and 4 bases from J, the gap between germline ends came to 11 bases. The V gene's germline CDR1 is SGHRS and CDR2 YFSETQ. CDR3 in DNA: TGCGCCAGCAGCGCGGGACGGCTTAATGAAAAACTGTTTTTT. Translation gives CASSAGRLNEKLFF.

The genes are TRBV19 and TRBJ1-2; D is perhaps TRBD1 (6 bases). V lost 7 bases and J lost 1, with 22 bases in between. From germline, CDR1 is LNHDA and CDR2 SQIVND (reference sequence). This CDR3 spans 17 amino acids. CDR3 residues: CASTGGAGRYNNYGYTF. In DNA form, the CDR3 reads TGTGCCAGTACGGGGGGGGCAGGGAGATATAATAACTATGGCTACACCTTC.

The V call is TRBV19, the J call TRBJ1-2; 9 nucleotides line up with TRBD1. The CDR3 has 13 amino acids. Germline V gene data show CDR1 as LNHDA and CDR2 as SQIVND (reference sequence). V shed 4 bases and J 8 bases; nucleotides not matched to a gene: 5. The chain's CDR3 is CASSTQGARGYTF. As DNA, the CDR3 is TGTGCCAGTAGTACACAGGGGGCGCGGGGCTACACCTTC.

The V and J genes are TRBV5-1 and TRBJ2-7, with 7 bases fitting TRBD1. The trim removed 0 bases at V and 3 bases at J, leaving 12 bases unmatched. The V gene's germline CDR1 is SGHRS and CDR2 YFSETQ. CDR3 length: 17 amino acids. In DNA form, the CDR3 reads TGCGCCAGCAGCTTGGGGACAGGTTCGACGTGGGTCTACGAGCAGTACTTC. Its protein is CASSLGTGSTWVYEQYF.

This chain links TRBV28 with TRBJ1-2; TRBD1 might be the D (6 bases). CDR3 length: 14 residues. The V gene's germline CDR1 is MDHEN and CDR2 SYDVKM. V was cut by 3 bases and J by 5 bases, with 13 bases left in between. The CDR3 bases are TGTGCCAGCAGTTTGGTAGGGCAGGGGTATGGCTACACCTTC. This gives the protein CASSLVGQGYGYTF.

The chain recombines TRBV19 with TRBJ1-1; perhaps TRBD1 as D (5 bases). Looked up from germline, CDR1 is LNHDA and CDR2 is SQIVND (reference sequence). V lost 6 bases to trimming and J lost 6 bases, with 17 bases between them. The CDR3 is 14 amino acids. Written as DNA, the CDR3 is TGTGCCAGTAGCGACACCCCAGACAGTGCTGAAGCTTTCTTT. Translation: CASSDTPDSAEAFF.

This rearrangement joins TRBV7-9 to TRBJ1-2, with 9 bases identical to TRBD1. This CDR3 has 16 residues. Germline lookup yields CDR1 SEHNR and CDR2 FQNEAQ (reference sequence). The V and J ends lost 5 bases and 1 base, in that order; junction bases with no gene match: 8. CDR3 amino acids: CASSTGTGTINYGYTF. CDR3 nucleotides: TGTGCCAGCAGCACCGGGACAGGGACCATTAACTATGGCTACACCTTC.

V is TRBV10-3 and J is TRBJ1-2; 7 bases are a match to TRBD1. The CDR3 extends over 14 amino acids. Germline V gene data show CDR1 as ENHRY and CDR2 as SYGVKD. The ends lost 6 bases at V and 6 bases at J; junction bases unmatched: 10. CDR3 residues: CAIRLPGQTHGYTF. In DNA form, the CDR3 reads TGTGCCATCAGACTGCCGGGACAGACACATGGCTACACCTTC.

V usage is TRBV19 and J usage is TRBJ2-1; D possibly corresponds to TRBD2 (5 bases). The V gene's germline CDR1 is LNHDA and CDR2 SQIVND (reference sequence). This CDR3 region has 12 residues. The V end lost 5 bases, the J end lost 6 bases, and 8 bases lay between the germline ends. The CDR3 spells CASSPRANEQFF. CDR3 bases: TGTGCCAGTAGTCCGAGGGCCAATGAGCAGTTCTTC.

This clone has just a few counts. The chain recombines TRBV5-1 with TRBJ1-2; 9 nucleotides agree with TRBD1. Germline CDR1 is SGHRS and CDR2 is YFSETQ. V lost 4 bases and J lost 3; bases outside the gene matches: 7. CDR3 size: 15 residues. The CDR3, as DNA: TGCGCCAGCAGCCCTGGGACAGGGTTTCACTATGGCTACACCTTC. Amino acids: CASSPGTGFHYGYTF.

The chain has TRBV2 and TRBJ1-2; 9 nucleotides agree with TRBD1. The germline gives CDR1 SNHLY, CDR2 FYNNEI. The ends lost 8 bases at V and 0 bases at J; junction bases unmatched: 4. The length of the CDR3 is 14 residues. For the CDR3, the DNA is TGTGCCAGCTATAGACAGGGGGCTAACTATGGCTACACCTTC. This codes for CASYRQGANYGYTF.

The CDR3 nucleotides read TGTGCCAGCAGCCCCAGACGTAGCGGGAGCACAGATACGCAGTATTTT. Amino acid sequence: CASSPRRSGSTDTQYF. V is TRBV11-2 and J is TRBJ2-3, with TRBD2 matching 7 bases. Trimming at V came to 5 bases and at J to 0 bases, leaving 8 bases not matched to a gene. The CDR3 totals 16 residues. The germline CDR1 and CDR2 sequences are SGHAT and FQNNGV. Together with reference TRBV11-2 and TRBJ2-3, the CDR3 gives the full variable domain: EAGVAQSPRYKIIEKRQSVAFWCNPISGHATLYWYQQILGQGPKLLIQFQNNGVVDDSQLPKDRFSAERLKGVDSTLKIQPAKLEDSAVYLCASSPRRSGSTDTQYFGPGTRLTVL.

This clone was detected once. The chain joins TRBV9 to TRBJ2-2; 10 bases agree with TRBD2. V lost 4 bases, J lost 6 bases, and 9 bases stayed unmatched. The V gene's germline CDR1 is SGDLS and CDR2 YYNGEE. This CDR3 has 16 residues. CDR3 sequence reads: CASSTQSGGAPGELFF. In DNA, the CDR3 is TGTGCCAGCAGCACCCAAAGCGGGGGGGCGCCCGGGGAGCTGTTTTTT.